Following are 11 T cell receptor beta chains from one sample sequenced in a study of CD8+ T cells in alopecia areata. The authors extracted RNA and reverse transcribed it into cDNA as the sequencing template. Sequencing was performed with immunoSEQ multiplex PCR; in TCRdb, only in-frame clones are kept and a portion is missing. This table has 150,000 or so clones, around 87% appearing once. Sequencing used CD8+ T cells sorted from blood, obtained at week 0. The receptors were sampled from a human donor with alopecia areata.

This chain connects TRBV4-1 to TRBJ1-5; D may be TRBD1 (5 bases). CDR1 and CDR2 (germline): MGHRA, YSYEKL. Trimming stripped 0 bases from V and 4 bases from J, with 13 bases between. The CDR3 consists of 16 residues. Written as DNA, the CDR3 is TGCGCCAGCAGCCAAGAAAGAGGGGAGGGGAATCAGCCCCAGCATTTT. Residues: CASSQERGEGNQPQHF.

The V gene is TRBV4-2, the J gene TRBJ2-5; TRBD2 might be the D (5 bases). The end of the DNA is better explained by TRBJ2-7, so the J call may be wrong. The CDR3 loop spans 14 amino acids. Germline V gene data show CDR1 as LGHNA and CDR2 as YNFKEQ. CDR3 amino acids: CASSQVEGNYEQYF. Written as DNA, the CDR3 is TGTGCCAGCAGCCAAGTCGAGGGAAACTACGAGCAGTACTTC.

The chain joins TRBV6-1 to TRBJ2-5; possible D gene TRBD1, 5 bases. Germline CDR1 is MNHNS and CDR2 is SASEGT. V lost 6 bases to trimming and J lost 5 bases, with 7 bases between them. This CDR3 is built from 11 residues. CDR3 protein: CASRSGETQYF. The CDR3 DNA follows: TGTGCCAGCAGATCAGGGGAGACCCAGTACTTC.

This chain uses TRBV19 with TRBJ2-7; D remains ambiguous. CDR1 and CDR2 (germline): LNHDA, SQIVND (reference sequence). The ends were cut back, 5 bases at V and 0 bases at J, with 11 bases in the middle. This CDR3 contains 14 residues. CDR3 protein: CASSPPGVSYEQYF. CDR3 bases: TGTGCCAGTAGTCCCCCGGGCGTCTCCTACGAGCAGTACTTC.

The chain joins TRBV12-5 to TRBJ2-3; possible D gene TRBD1, 6 bases. Deletions cut 1 base from V and 4 bases from J, with 12 bases between. Germline V gives CDR1 LGHNT, CDR2 FRNRAP. The CDR3 has 15 residues. The CDR3 sequence is CASGLDQGWADTQYF. CDR3 DNA: TGTGCTAGTGGTTTGGACCAGGGGTGGGCAGATACGCAGTATTTT.

J is TRBJ2-1 and V is TRBV5-6; possibly TRBD1 for D (6 bases). Germline values: CDR1 SGHDT, CDR2 YYEEEE. With 0 bases removed from V and 16 bases from J, the gap between germline ends came to 14 bases. The CDR3 is 12 amino acids. The DNA for the CDR3 is TGTGCCAGCAGCTTGGGGGGGCTCGAACATTTCTTC. It codes for CASSLGGLEHFF.

V is TRBV27 and J is TRBJ2-7, with 8 bases identical to TRBD2. Germline CDR1 reads MNHEY; CDR2 reads SMNVEV (reference sequence). The CDR3 contains 14 residues. The junction had 4 bases not matched to a gene; V was cut back by 3 bases and J by 3 bases. CDR3 protein: CASSFSGTSYEQYF. In nucleotides, the CDR3 is TGTGCCAGCAGTTTCTCCGGGACTAGCTACGAGCAGTACTTC.

The chain combines TRBV11-2 with TRBJ2-5; D is unclear. Deletions cut 5 bases from V and 2 bases from J, with 6 bases between. Germline lookup yields CDR1 SGHAT and CDR2 FQNNGV. The CDR3 length is 12 residues. CDR3 sequence: CASSLIQETQYF. The CDR3, as DNA: TGTGCCAGCAGCCTCATACAAGAGACCCAGTACTTC.

V and J are TRBV30 and TRBJ2-7; 9 bases line up with TRBD1. Germline V gene lookup returns CDR1 GTSNPN and CDR2 SVGIG (reference sequence). The CDR3 has 14 residues. Trimming cost V 3 bases and J 7 bases; bases outside gene matches: 10. Here the CDR3 reads CAWSPGQGSWEQYF. For the CDR3, the DNA is TGTGCCTGGAGCCCGGGACAGGGATCGTGGGAGCAGTACTTC.

The chain couples TRBV11-2 to TRBJ2-7, with 8 bases matching TRBD1. The CDR3 consists of 14 residues. The V gene's germline CDR1 is SGHAT and CDR2 FQNNGV. With 5 bases clipped from V and 6 bases from J, the junction kept 9 bases outside the gene matches. For the CDR3, the DNA is TGTGCCAGCAGCCAAGGGACAGGAGATGTCGAGCAGTACTTC. As protein: CASSQGTGDVEQYF.

V and J are TRBV7-8 and TRBJ2-4; 8 positions agree with TRBD1. Trimming at V came to 0 bases and at J to 5 bases, leaving 3 bases not matched to a gene. Looked up from germline, CDR1 is SGHVS and CDR2 is FQNEAQ. This CDR3 has 15 residues. The CDR3 bases are TGTGCCAGCAGCTTAGCGGCACAGGGGGAAAACATTCAGTACTTC. It codes for CASSLAAQGENIQYF.